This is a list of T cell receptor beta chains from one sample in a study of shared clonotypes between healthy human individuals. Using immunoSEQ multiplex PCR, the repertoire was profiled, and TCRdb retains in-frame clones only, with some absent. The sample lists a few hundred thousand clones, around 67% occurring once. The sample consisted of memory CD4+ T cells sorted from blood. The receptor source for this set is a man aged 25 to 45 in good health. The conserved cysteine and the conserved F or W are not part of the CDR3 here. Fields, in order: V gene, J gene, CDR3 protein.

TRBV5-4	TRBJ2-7	ASSTPGQQYEQY
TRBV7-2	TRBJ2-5	ASSYYETQY
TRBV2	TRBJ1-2	ASRAGTETNGYT
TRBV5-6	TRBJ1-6	ASSGQELRSPLH
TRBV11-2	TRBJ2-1	ASSLGPDNEQF
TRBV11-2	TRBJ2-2	ASSYLYAGELF
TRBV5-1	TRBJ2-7	ASSLDGGLYYEQY
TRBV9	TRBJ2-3	ASSAGLATDTQY
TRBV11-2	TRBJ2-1	ASSLTGRTYNEQF
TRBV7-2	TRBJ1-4	ASSGGTALEKLF
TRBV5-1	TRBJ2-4	ASSLAGGRRDIQY
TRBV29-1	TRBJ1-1	SVGSFSTGATEAF